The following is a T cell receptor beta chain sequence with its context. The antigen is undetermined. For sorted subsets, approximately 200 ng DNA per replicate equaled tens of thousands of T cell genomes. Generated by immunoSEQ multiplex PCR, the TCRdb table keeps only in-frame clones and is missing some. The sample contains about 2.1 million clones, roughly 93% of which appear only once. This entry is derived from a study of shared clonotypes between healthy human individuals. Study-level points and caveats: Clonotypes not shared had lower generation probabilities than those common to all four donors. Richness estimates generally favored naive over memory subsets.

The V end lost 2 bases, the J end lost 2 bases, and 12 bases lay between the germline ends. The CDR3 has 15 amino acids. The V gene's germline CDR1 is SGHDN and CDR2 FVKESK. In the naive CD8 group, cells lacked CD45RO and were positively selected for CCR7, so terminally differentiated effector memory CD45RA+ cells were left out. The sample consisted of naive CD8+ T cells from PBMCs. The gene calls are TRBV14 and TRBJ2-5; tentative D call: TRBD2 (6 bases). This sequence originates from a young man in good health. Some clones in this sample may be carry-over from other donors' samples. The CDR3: CASSQIAVQQETQYF. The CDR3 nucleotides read TGTGCCAGCAGCCAAATAGCGGTTCAACAAGAGACCCAGTACTTC.